This TCR beta chain was identified during a study of Graves' ophthalmopathy and Graves' hyperthyroidism. General study points: Also, most clonotypes expanded in the thyroid above 0.001 frequency appeared in blood.

Turning to this clonotype: No antigen is known for it.

Newly diagnosed hyperthyroidism donors, aged 18 to 65, duration under 2 months. Exclusion covered patients with other autoimmune diseases or uncontrolled infections (as well as pregnancy or lactation). Diagnoses were established from clinical symptoms, serum thyroxine, TRAb, thyroid ultrasound and orbital computed tomography. RNA transcripts served as template for amplifying TCR beta CDR3 sequences. Second-round multiplex PCR followed a first-round RT-PCR using HTBI primers. TCRdb fed the multiplex PCR reads into MiXCR, producing one record per CDR3 protein. The sample consists of more than 1,000,000 distinct CDR3 sequences, roughly two fifths of them appearing once. The CDR3 totals 14 residues. CDR1 is ENHRY, CDR2 SYGVKD, per germline. V lost 10 bases and J lost 4; bases outside the gene matches: 10.

The chain recombines TRBV10-3 with TRBJ2-5; 9 bases map to TRBD1. This clonotype was sampled from an adult man with Graves' hyperthyroidism. The sample comprised peripheral blood or thyroid tissue (not recorded which). The CDR3 DNA reads as TGTGCCAGCAGAGCGGGACAGGGAGGAGAGACCCAGTACTTC. Translating gives CASRAGQGGETQYF.